This TCR beta chain was documented in a study of OX40 agonist ivuxolimab in advanced cancers. Background on the study: In this cohort, patients received ivuxolimab, an agonistic anti-OX40 (CD134) antibody. Points from the study as a whole: There was clonal expansion of CD4+ and CD8+ blood T cells by week 6 at 0.1 to 3.0 mg/kg.

This CDR3 comprises 14 residues. Germline assignment: CDR1 GTSNPN and CDR2 SVGIG (reference sequence). Trimming removed 5 bases from V and 0 bases from J, with 11 bases in between. This table comes from immunoSEQ multiplex PCR, and its TCRdb copy is limited to in-frame clones, with some not included. The profile shows around 30,000 clones, just over 90% of them singletons. If patients had autoimmune disease history or systemic immunosuppression, they were excluded. On this clone itself: The antigen remains unidentified.

The chain recombines TRBV30 with TRBJ1-5; no clear D. The source is an adult with an advanced solid tumor such as melanoma, head and neck, liver or kidney cancer. The sample here was CD4+ or CD8+ T cells sorted from blood, taken in a trial of the OX40 agonist ivuxolimab. This CDR3 reads CAWGREYSNQPQHF. The CDR3 nucleotides read TGTGCCTGGGGGAGGGAGTATAGCAATCAGCCCCAGCATTTT.